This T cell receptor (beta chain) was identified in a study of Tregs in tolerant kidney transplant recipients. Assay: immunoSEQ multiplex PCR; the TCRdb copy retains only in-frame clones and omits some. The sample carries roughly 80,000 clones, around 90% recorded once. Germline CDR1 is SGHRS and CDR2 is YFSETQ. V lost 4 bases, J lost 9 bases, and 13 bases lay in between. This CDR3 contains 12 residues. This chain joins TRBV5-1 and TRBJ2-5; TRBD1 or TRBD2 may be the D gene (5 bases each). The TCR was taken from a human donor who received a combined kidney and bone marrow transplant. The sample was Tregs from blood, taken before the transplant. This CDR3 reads CASSPTSGPQYF. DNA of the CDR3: TGCGCCAGCAGCCCTACTTCGGGGCCCCAGTACTTC.